Here is one T cell receptor (beta chain) with its context. Its antigen remains unidentified. Libraries were prepared by immunoSEQ multiplex PCR; TCRdb keeps only in-frame clonotypes and omits some of them. The profile covers around 69,000 clones, with 90% appearing a single time and around 4% taken by the ten largest. This specimen comes from a study of graft-versus-host responses after intestinal transplantation. This CDR3 has 15 amino acids. CDR1 is SGHVS, CDR2 FQNEAQ, per germline. Deletions cut 3 bases from V and 6 bases from J, with 14 bases between. The sequencing here drew on unstimulated CD8+ T cells sorted from spleen or lymph node cells, taken before transplant. The chain uses TRBV7-8 and TRBJ2-2; tentatively, D is TRBD1 (5 bases). The TCR sequence derives from a human donor who was the organ donor for an intestinal transplant. The DNA of the CDR3 is TGTGCCAGCAGCTTCAGGGAAGTTTACTCCGGGGAGCTGTTTTTT. Translation: CASSFREVYSGELFF.